One and the same sample provided the 26 T cell receptor beta chains below, sequenced in a study of prognosis after radiotherapy for stage I lung cancer (dated by TCRdb to about 2021). The instrument was an Illumina HiSeq 3000. Two rounds of multiplex PCR on genomic DNA were used to amplify the TCR beta CDR3 region. In the first PCR round, primers specific to each TRBV and TRBJ gene were used, and the primer sequences were filed in Chinese patent CN105087789A. TCRdb reran the public reads through fastp at Q25 and MiXCR, keeping productive beta chains. Each CDR3 protein gets just one entry, which takes the most common genes and DNA from the rows behind it. The sample data list around 31,000 distinct CDR3 sequences, and about 32% of these were observed just once. The ten largest clones represent around 35% of the sample. Sequencing was performed on PBMCs, taken before or after stereotactic body radiation therapy (not recorded which). The receptors were gathered from a donor over 45 with non-small cell lung cancer.

This clonotype was observed at least ten times. The chain employs TRBV14 and TRBJ2-7; D gene ambiguous. The germline V and J ends were trimmed by 3 bases and 0 bases, with 6 bases remaining between them. CDR1 is SGHDN, CDR2 FVKESK, per germline. The CDR3 contains 13 residues. The CDR3 protein is CASSHVSSYEQYF. Written as DNA, the CDR3 is TGTGCCAGCAGCCATGTGAGCTCCTACGAGCAGTACTTC.

The rearrangement joins TRBV6-1 to TRBJ1-2; no clear D. The V end was cut by 7 bases, the J end by 4 bases, with 16 bases between. The germline V gene encodes CDR1 MNHNS and CDR2 SASEGT. The CDR3 spans 14 residues. The CDR3 bases are TGTGCCAGCATCCCCCGCGGGTACACCTATGGCTACACCTTC. Translation gives CASIPRGYTYGYTF.

V is TRBV6-1 and J is TRBJ2-2; possibly TRBD1 for D (6 bases). The germline V and J ends were trimmed by 6 bases and 6 bases, with 14 bases remaining between them. CDR1 and CDR2 (germline): MNHNS, SASEGT. The CDR3 runs 14 residues. DNA for the CDR3: TGTGCCAGCAGCGCTGACAGGCGCCCCGGGGAGCTGTTTTTT. Amino acids: CASSADRRPGELFF.

This clonotype was counted ten times or more. V is TRBV5-6 and J is TRBJ2-1; D remains ambiguous. This CDR3 region has 13 residues. V dropped 0 bases and J dropped 6 bases, with 7 bases sitting between them. Germline CDR1 SGHDT, CDR2 YYEEEE. CDR3 loop: CASSLAASNEQFF. Here the CDR3 DNA reads TGTGCCAGCAGCTTGGCTGCCAGCAATGAGCAGTTCTTC.

The CDR3 spells CASSQVPLAGGPYNEQFF. The CDR3 DNA follows: TGTGCCAGCAGCCAAGTTCCACTAGCGGGGGGGCCCTACAATGAGCAGTTCTTC. The rearrangement joins TRBV14 to TRBJ2-1; 13 nucleotides align to TRBD2. This CDR3 has 18 residues. V shed 1 base, J shed 2 bases, and the junction held 5 bases outside the gene matches. Germline CDR1 reads SGHDN; CDR2 reads FVKESK.

This clonotype was counted a few times. At one end, the junction sequence differs from germline, possibly due to a read error. The genes are TRBV6-4 and TRBJ2-3; unclear D gene. The CDR3 extends over 15 amino acids. Germline-derived CDR1 and CDR2 are MRHNA and SNTAGT. The CDR3 DNA is TGTGCCAGCAGACAGCGAGTCGGAATCACAGATACACAGTATTTT. Residues: CASRQRVGITDTQYF.

The sample holds many counts of this clonotype. The chain couples TRBV6-1 to TRBJ2-7; 8 bases agree with TRBD2. The CDR3 consists of 15 residues. Trimming removed 4 bases from V and 0 bases from J; junction bases left unmatched: 5. Germline CDR1 is MNHNS and CDR2 is SASEGT. In DNA form, the CDR3 reads TGTGCCAGCAGTGGTACTAGCGGAAGCTCCTACGAGCAGTACTTC. This gives the protein CASSGTSGSSYEQYF.

A word on this clonotype: A much larger clone is a single base away; this may be a read error. V and J are TRBV30 and TRBJ1-1; D is unresolved. The CDR3 has 13 residues. CDR1 GTSNPN and CDR2 SVGIG come from the germline V gene (reference sequence). The CDR3 here is CARSVLAVSEAFF. The CDR3 region has the DNA TGTGCCCGGAGTGTACTGGCCGTTTCCGAAGCTTTCTTT.

Ten or more counts support this clonotype. The chain employs TRBV6-5 and TRBJ1-1; D possibly corresponds to TRBD1 (5 bases). Germline CDR1 is MNHEY and CDR2 is SVGAGI. The V end was cut by 2 bases, the J end by 4 bases, with 14 bases between. The CDR3 runs 15 residues. This chain's CDR3 is CASSYIGALGTEAFF. The CDR3 region has the DNA TGTGCCAGCAGTTACATTGGGGCCCTGGGCACTGAAGCTTTCTTT.

This clonotype was seen ten or more times. V and J are TRBV7-2 and TRBJ2-7; 9 bases align to TRBD1. The germline V gene encodes CDR1 SGHTA and CDR2 FQGNSA. This CDR3 contains 15 residues. Germline trimming cut 5 bases from V and 3 bases from J; bases unmatched to any gene: 8. CDR3 sequence: CASSPPGQGNYEQYF. CDR3 DNA: TGTGCCAGCAGCCCCCCGGGACAGGGAAACTACGAGCAGTACTTC.

As concerns this clonotype: Since no conserved phenylalanine or tryptophan closes the CDR3, a read error is the likely cause. This rearrangement joins TRBV14 to TRBJ2-1; possible D gene TRBD1, 6 bases. V was pared by 6 bases and J by 1 base, with 16 bases between. CDR3 size: 16 residues. Germline CDR1 is SGHDN and CDR2 is FVKESK. The CDR3 DNA is TGTGCCAGCAGTCAGGGGCCCGGGTGGTCCTACAATGAGCAGTTCCTC. As protein: CASSQGPGWSYNEQFL.

This clonotype was seen many times. The CDR3 spells CASSDSLAAPNEQFF. The CDR3 DNA sequence: TGTGCCAGCAGTGATAGTCTAGCGGCACCCAATGAGCAGTTCTTC. The chain employs TRBV6-2 or TRBV6-3 and TRBJ2-1, with TRBD2 matching over 7 bases. The CDR3 length is 15 residues. Germline-derived CDR1 and CDR2 are MNHEY and SVGEGT. V lost 5 bases, J lost 6 bases, and 10 bases stayed unmatched.

To note about this clonotype: The conserved closing phenylalanine or tryptophan is absent in this CDR3, likely reflecting a read error. The V gene is TRBV19, the J gene TRBJ1-3; no reliable D call. Germline V CDR1 and CDR2: LNHDA, SQIVND (reference sequence). V shed 4 bases and J shed 0 bases, with 10 bases lying between them. The CDR3 has 15 residues. CDR3 DNA sequence: TGTGCCAGTAGTAACATTGGTAGCTCTGGAAACACCATATATCTT. Translating gives CASSNIGSSGNTIYL.

There are many counts of this clonotype. This sequence joins TRBV12-3 or TRBV12-4 and TRBJ1-6; D call uncertain. This CDR3 has 13 amino acids. Trimming removed 2 bases from V and 12 bases from J, with 11 bases in between. The CDR3 DNA follows: TGTGCCAGCAGTTTACACACCGAGTTACCCCTCCACTTT. Its translation: CASSLHTELPLHF.

In its sample, this clonotype was seen many times. J is TRBJ1-4 and V is TRBV30; D uncertain. The CDR3 is made up of 13 amino acids. Trimming took 3 bases from V and 4 from J, leaving 9 bases between them. CDR1 is GTSNPN, CDR2 SVGIG, per germline (reference sequence). CDR3 DNA: TGTGCCTGGAGAGGACGAGATAATGAAAAACTGTTTTTT. Translated, it gives CAWRGRDNEKLFF. Based on the CDR3 plus reference TRBV30 and TRBJ1-4, the full variable domain is SQTIHQWPATLVQPVGSPLSLECTVEGTSNPNLYWYRQAAGRGLQLLFYSVGIGQISSEVPQNLSASRPQDRQFILSSKKLLLSDSGFYLCAWRGRDNEKLFFGSGTQLSVL.

This clonotype was picked up a small number of times. The gene calls are TRBV9 and TRBJ2-5; 12 nucleotides agree with TRBD2. The CDR3 is 15 residues long. CDR1 and CDR2 (germline): SGDLS, YYNGEE. V shed 0 bases and J 3 bases; nucleotides not matched to a gene: 0. CDR3 nucleotide sequence: TGTGCCAGCAGCGTAGGACTAGCGGGAGAAGAGACCCAGTACTTC. The encoded protein is CASSVGLAGEETQYF.

This clonotype was counted at least ten times. The rearrangement joins TRBV3-1 to TRBJ2-3; D is unclear. V lost 1 base and J lost 0, with 5 bases in between. The CDR3 contains 14 residues. Per the germline V gene, CDR1 is LGHDT and CDR2 is YNNKEL (reference sequence). CDR3 bases: TGTGCCAGCAGCCAAGGGTGGAGCACAGATACGCAGTATTTT. Protein sequence: CASSQGWSTDTQYF.

This clonotype was counted many times. J is TRBJ1-4 and V is TRBV15, with D perhaps matching TRBD1 (5 bases). This CDR3 is built from 21 residues. Germline V gives CDR1 LNHNV, CDR2 YYDKDF (reference sequence). The ends were cut back, 2 bases at V and 5 bases at J, with 30 bases in the middle. Written as DNA, the CDR3 is TGTGCCACCAGCAGATCCCCAATTCCCCTCTTGTTGGCAGGGCGAAATGAAAAACTGTTTTTT. Translated, it gives CATSRSPIPLLLAGRNEKLFF.

This clonotype came up once. The chain couples TRBV19 to TRBJ1-5; D is undetermined. Germline loops: CDR1 LNHDA, CDR2 SQIVND (reference sequence). CDR3 size: 12 residues. Trimming stripped 4 bases from V and 10 bases from J, with 11 bases between. CDR3 coding DNA: TGTGCCAGTAGTACGGAGCCGGGACCCCAGCATTTT. This codes for CASSTEPGPQHF.

This clonotype was seen ten or more times. The genes are TRBV7-3 and TRBJ1-6; no clear D. The CDR3 totals 14 residues. The germline CDR1 and CDR2 sequences are SGHTA and FQGTGA. Trimming took off 3 bases at V and 8 bases at J, with 11 bases between the two ends. CDR3 residues: CASSFGLPDSPLHF. CDR3 nucleotide sequence: TGTGCCAGCAGCTTCGGGCTCCCCGATTCACCCCTCCACTTT.

This clonotype was detected many times. The chain combines TRBV9 with TRBJ2-3; TRBD2 aligns across 13 bases. Germline values: CDR1 SGDLS, CDR2 YYNGEE. The CDR3 totals 16 residues. J lost 5 bases, V lost 3 bases, and 6 bases had no gene match. In DNA, the CDR3 is TGTGCCAGCAGCGGAGCCGGGACTAGCGGGATAGATACGCAGTATTTT. Translation gives CASSGAGTSGIDTQYF.

The gene calls are TRBV2 and TRBJ2-1; no firm D call. Germline V gene data show CDR1 as SNHLY and CDR2 as FYNNEI. V was trimmed by 4 bases and J by 2 bases, leaving 12 bases between them. This CDR3 contains 15 residues. The CDR3 loop reads CASSANGGTYNEQFF. The DNA of the CDR3 is TGTGCCAGCAGTGCGAATGGCGGAACCTACAATGAGCAGTTCTTC.

The CDR3: CASSLDGQGGGYTF. The CDR3 DNA sequence: TGTGCCAGCAGTTTAGATGGGCAGGGGGGCGGCTACACCTTC. V is TRBV27 and J is TRBJ1-2; 7 positions agree with TRBD1. Germline V CDR1 and CDR2: MNHEY, SMNVEV (reference sequence). The CDR3 consists of 14 residues. With 2 bases clipped from V and 8 bases from J, the junction kept 8 bases outside the gene matches.

This clonotype appeared many times. The chain links TRBV20-1 to TRBJ2-7, with D perhaps TRBD1 (6 bases). Germline CDR1 and CDR2: DFQATT and SNEGSKA (reference sequence). Trimming left V 3 bases short and J 2 bases short, with 14 bases between. The CDR3 contains 14 residues. CDR3 in DNA: TGCAGTGCTAGTAAGGACAGACTACCCTACGAGCAGTACTTC. It specifies CSASKDRLPYEQYF.

The chain employs TRBV20-1 and TRBJ1-2; D ambiguous. Germline V gene data show CDR1 as DFQATT and CDR2 as SNEGSKA (reference sequence). This CDR3 spans 12 amino acids. Deletions cut 2 bases from V and 8 bases from J, with 12 bases between. The CDR3 is CSARPGSGGYTF. CDR3 DNA sequence: TGCAGTGCTAGACCAGGTTCTGGCGGCTACACCTTC.

V is TRBV5-5 and J is TRBJ2-5, with 9 bases that match TRBD1. This CDR3 region has 14 residues. Per the germline V gene, CDR1 is SGHKS and CDR2 is YYEKEE (reference sequence). The ends lost 0 bases at V and 5 bases at J; junction bases unmatched: 2. The CDR3 reads CASSLGDRGETQYF. The CDR3 DNA reads TGTGCCAGCAGCTTGGGCGACAGGGGGGAGACCCAGTACTTC.